This T cell receptor beta chain was captured in a study of response to subunit inactivated influenza vaccine. TCRdb ran MiXCR on the RT-PCR reads and lists one entry per CDR3 protein. The table records 530,000 or so distinct CDR3 sequences, roughly 23% of them present only once. The CDR3 consists of 15 residues. The germline V gene has CDR1 DFQATT and CDR2 SNEGSKA (reference sequence). The germline V and J ends were trimmed by 2 bases and 4 bases, with 16 bases remaining between them. Comment on this clonotype: Its antigen is not identified.

Regarding the study as a whole: Few additional T cells are recruited per seasonal influenza vaccination, authors suggested.

The source was CD4+ T cells sorted from PBMCs, collected around 5 days after vaccination. The sequence was obtained from a man aged 50-60 years who received an inactivated influenza vaccine. The chain uses TRBV20-1 and TRBJ2-3; D might be TRBD1 (5 bases). Here the CDR3 reads CSARRPQGRADTQYF. The CDR3 DNA is TGCAGTGCTAGACGGCCTCAGGGTAGGGCAGATACGCAGTATTTT.